The 20 T cell receptor beta chains presented below share a single source sample, sequenced in a study of control samples from healthy donors and cancer patients (dated by TCRdb to between 2020 and 2021). Library creation used the immunoSEQ multiplex PCR assay. TCRdb took this table from immuneACCESS and kept in-frame rearrangements with V and J called. Such tables lack part of the clones; where checked against another copy, unresolved V genes explain under half of the gap, and the rest is unexplained. Recorded for this sample are 75,000 to 90,000 clones; roughly 86% of them occurred a single time. Roughly 21% of the sample belongs to the ten largest clones. What was sequenced was blood. These receptors came from a man younger than 40 in good health.

The chain is built from TRBV11-3 and TRBJ2-2, with 11 bases lining up with TRBD2. The CDR3 covers 17 residues. Germline trimming cut 0 bases from V and 4 bases from J; bases unmatched to any gene: 4. Germline CDR1 reads SGHNT; CDR2 reads YENEEA. The CDR3 DNA sequence: TGTGCCAGCAGCTTAGAACTAGCGGGGGCAGTCACCGGGGAGCTGTTTTTT. It yields the protein CASSLELAGAVTGELFF. The variable domain in full, with the rest retrieved from reference TRBV11-3 and TRBJ2-2, is EAGVVQSPRYKIIEKKQPVAFWCNPISGHNTLYWYLQNLGQGPELLIRYENEEAVDDSQLPKDRFSAERLKGVDSTLKIQPAELGDSAVYLCASSLELAGAVTGELFFGEGSRLTVL.

The rearrangement uses TRBV5-4 and TRBJ1-2; TRBD1 might be the D (5 bases). The length of the CDR3 is 13 residues. Germline V gene lookup returns CDR1 SGHNT and CDR2 YYREEE (reference sequence). V lost 0 bases to trimming and J lost 8 bases, with 11 bases between them. CDR3 coding DNA: TGTGCCAGCAGCTTGGAGGGGCCAGGGGGCTACACCTTC. Translation: CASSLEGPGGYTF. The entire variable domain, with the rest obtained from reference TRBV5-4 and TRBJ1-2, is as follows: ETGVTQSPTHLIKTRGQQVTLRCSSQSGHNTVSWYQQALGQGPQFIFQYYREEENGRGNFPPRFSGLQFPNYSSELNVNALELDDSALYLCASSLEGPGGYTFGSGTRLTVV.

The chain is built from TRBV1 and TRBJ2-3. TRBV1 counts as a pseudogene. The CDR3 is made up of 11 amino acids. CDR3 region: CTSSLPDTQYF. Written as DNA, the CDR3 is TGCACCAGCAGCCTACCCGATACGCAGTATTTT.

The chain carries TRBV9 and TRBJ2-5; perhaps TRBD1 as D (6 bases). CDR3 length: 14 amino acids. Germline assignment: CDR1 SGDLS and CDR2 YYNGEE. The ends were cut back, 2 bases at V and 5 bases at J, with 13 bases in the middle. The CDR3 sequence is CASSVLGGGETQYF. The CDR3 DNA sequence: TGTGCCAGCAGCGTTCTAGGGGGTGGGGAGACCCAGTACTTC.

The chain recombines TRBV6-6 with TRBJ2-5, with TRBD1 matching over 8 bases. CDR3 length: 15 amino acids. Germline values: CDR1 MNHNY, CDR2 SVGAGI (reference sequence). V was clipped by 0 bases and J by 5 bases; unmatched bases: 5. In nucleotides, the CDR3 is TGTGCCAGCAGTTACTCGAGCAGGGGGCGTGAGACCCAGTACTTC. Its protein is CASSYSSRGRETQYF.

The chain joins TRBV18 to TRBJ1-5; D not resolved. V lost 0 bases, J lost 4 bases, and 13 bases lay in between. Germline V gene lookup returns CDR1 KGHSH and CDR2 LQKENI. The CDR3 is 16 residues long. For the CDR3, the DNA is TGTGCCAGCTCACCACCCAACAGCCTGGGAAATCAGCCCCAGCATTTT. Its translation is CASSPPNSLGNQPQHF.

V gene TRBV12-3 or TRBV12-4 combines with J gene TRBJ1-6; the D is unclear. Trimming cost V 2 bases and J 8 bases, with 7 bases left between them. This CDR3 is 13 amino acids long. The DNA for the CDR3 is TGTGCCAGCAGTTTAAACGCAGATTCACCCCTCCACTTT. This sequence encodes CASSLNADSPLHF.

This clone was recorded only once. The chain recombines TRBV7-9 with TRBJ2-1; tentative D call: TRBD2 (5 bases). Trimming left V 1 base short and J 10 bases short, with 5 bases between. The CDR3 sequence is 11 residues long. Looked up from germline, CDR1 is SEHNR and CDR2 is FQNEAQ (reference sequence). CDR3 bases: TGTGCCAGCAGCTTAGGCGGGGAGCAGTTCTTC. It is translated as CASSLGGEQFF.

The chain couples TRBV5-1 to TRBJ2-7, with a tentative D call TRBD2 (6 bases). Germline assignment: CDR1 SGHRS and CDR2 YFSETQ. The germline V and J ends were trimmed by 4 bases and 2 bases, with 10 bases remaining between them. The length of the CDR3 is 13 residues. CDR3 loop: CASSRDSTYEQYF. As DNA, the CDR3 is TGCGCCAGCAGCCGGGACTCCACCTACGAGCAGTACTTC.

The V call is TRBV19, the J call TRBJ2-2; 8 positions match TRBD1. Germline V gene sequence: CDR1 LNHDA, CDR2 SQIVND (reference sequence). The CDR3 has 16 residues. The V and J ends lost 3 bases and 4 bases, in that order; junction bases with no gene match: 7. CDR3 coding DNA: TGTGCCAGTAGTATGGACCAGGGGGCGATCACCGGGGAGCTGTTTTTT. Protein sequence: CASSMDQGAITGELFF.

The chain recombines TRBV19 with TRBJ1-1; 8 positions match TRBD1. The CDR3 contains 12 residues. After removal of 10 bases from V and 1 base from J, the junction contained 2 bases not matched to a gene. CDR1 is LNHDA, CDR2 SQIVND, per germline (reference sequence). Written as DNA, the CDR3 is TGTGCCACCGGGACAGGGAACACTGAAGCTTTCTTT. Its protein is CATGTGNTEAFF.

This sequence joins TRBV24-1 and TRBJ2-5; D perhaps matches TRBD1 (7 bases). The germline V gene encodes CDR1 KGHDR and CDR2 SFDVKD. With 0 bases removed from V and 4 bases from J, the gap between germline ends came to 8 bases. This CDR3 region has 14 residues. The CDR3 nucleotides read TGTGCCACCAGTGATTTGCAGGGGGGAGAGACCCAGTACTTC. It encodes CATSDLQGGETQYF.

The chain has TRBV24-1 and TRBJ1-2; D gene unclear. Germline values: CDR1 KGHDR, CDR2 SFDVKD. The CDR3 has 14 amino acids. V was trimmed by 4 bases and J by 8 bases, leaving 16 bases between them. In DNA form, the CDR3 reads TGTGCCACCAGTGACCAACTGTCCCTGGGGGGCTACACCTTC. Its protein is CATSDQLSLGGYTF.

V and J are TRBV28 and TRBJ1-1, with TRBD1 matching 7 bases. This CDR3 spans 14 amino acids. Trimming removed 8 bases from V and 1 base from J; junction bases left unmatched: 7. Germline CDR1 reads MDHEN; CDR2 reads SYDVKM. The CDR3 loop is CASSTGTANTEAFF. The CDR3 nucleotides read TGTGCCAGCTCTACCGGGACAGCGAACACTGAAGCTTTCTTT.

V gene TRBV6-5 combines with J gene TRBJ1-2; no clear D gene. Per the germline V gene, CDR1 is MNHEY and CDR2 is SVGAGI. V dropped 0 bases and J dropped 4 bases, with 9 bases sitting between them. The CDR3 spans 14 residues. The CDR3 spells CASSYSGGVYGYTF. The CDR3 DNA reads TGTGCCAGCAGTTACTCGGGCGGAGTCTATGGCTACACCTTC.

This chain connects TRBV5-1 to TRBJ2-1, with D possibly matching TRBD1 (5 bases). The CDR3 runs 14 residues. Trimming shortened V by 4 bases and J by 4 bases, and 12 bases separated the two germline ends. CDR1 and CDR2 (germline): SGHRS, YFSETQ. The DNA of the CDR3 is TGCGCCAGCAGCCCGGACACGGTTTACAATGAGCAGTTCTTC. Its protein is CASSPDTVYNEQFF.

There are a few counts of this clone. This chain connects TRBV30 to TRBJ2-2, with TRBD1 matching over 11 bases. CDR1 GTSNPN and CDR2 SVGIG come from the germline V gene (reference sequence). The trim removed 0 bases at V and 4 bases at J, leaving 4 bases unmatched. The CDR3 totals 16 residues. The CDR3: CAWSVGGTGGTGELFF. The CDR3 coding sequence is TGTGCCTGGAGTGTTGGGGGGACAGGGGGCACCGGGGAGCTGTTTTTT. Full variable domain (outside the CDR3, taken from reference TRBV30 and TRBJ2-2): SQTIHQWPATLVQPVGSPLSLECTVEGTSNPNLYWYRQAAGRGLQLLFYSVGIGQISSEVPQNLSASRPQDRQFILSSKKLLLSDSGFYLCAWSVGGTGGTGELFFGEGSRLTVL.

The chain combines TRBV5-1 with TRBJ2-7; TRBD1 agrees at 8 bases. The V and J ends lost 1 base and 5 bases, in that order; junction bases with no gene match: 8. This CDR3 is built from 15 residues. The germline V gene encodes CDR1 SGHRS and CDR2 YFSETQ. The CDR3 spells CASSLWPGGYNEQYV. As DNA, the CDR3 is TGCGCCAGCAGCTTGTGGCCAGGGGGCTACAACGAGCAGTACGTC.

The CDR3 DNA sequence: TGTGCCAGCCAACTCAGGGGGAACACTGAAGCTTTCTTT. Translation gives CASQLRGNTEAFF. The rearrangement joins TRBV27 to TRBJ1-1; TRBD1 might be the D (6 bases). V was shortened by 8 bases and J by 1 base, with 11 bases between the two germline ends. Germline V gives CDR1 MNHEY, CDR2 SMNVEV (reference sequence). CDR3 size: 13 residues.

This clone was counted once. The chain carries TRBV24-1 and TRBJ2-3; no firm D call. Per germline, CDR1 KGHDR and CDR2 SFDVKD. The CDR3 covers 11 residues. V was cut by 9 bases and J by 0 bases, with 3 bases left in between. The CDR3 nucleotides are TGTGCCACCGGAAGCACAGATACGCAGTATTTT. Protein: CATGSTDTQYF.